Each of the 5 T cell receptor beta chains below was sequenced from the same sample in a study of blood T cell repertoires in COVID-19. The protocol was immunoSEQ multiplex PCR, while the TCRdb copy is restricted to in-frame clones and leaves out a portion. The sample lists approximately 110,000 clones, approximately 80% occurring once. Specimen: peripheral blood. Every receptor here comes from a man in his 70s with active or convalescent COVID-19.

This clone was observed a single time. This chain connects TRBV21-1 to TRBJ1-3; TRBD1 is taken as the D call from the table, unchecked against the DNA. TRBV21-1 is flagged as a pseudogene. CDR3 length: 14 amino acids. The CDR3 protein is CASILSDSGNTIYF. CDR3 sequence (DNA): TGTGCCAGCATCCTATCGGACAGTGGAAACACCATATATTTT.

This CDR3 reads CASSLGTGRSNTIYF. CDR3 coding DNA: TGCGCCAGCAGCTTGGGGACAGGGAGGAGTAACACCATATATTTT. The chain is built from TRBV5-1 and TRBJ1-3; 8 nucleotides match TRBD1. The CDR3 has 15 residues. Trimming cost V 0 bases and J 7 bases; bases outside gene matches: 6. Germline V gene sequence: CDR1 SGHRS, CDR2 YFSETQ.

As DNA, the CDR3 is TGTGCCAGTAGTCCAGGGGCCCCGGAAAAACTGTTTTTT. This gives the protein CASSPGAPEKLFF. V and J are TRBV19 and TRBJ1-4; the D gene is possibly TRBD1 (6 bases). The CDR3 loop spans 13 amino acids. Germline lookup yields CDR1 LNHDA and CDR2 SQIVND (reference sequence). V dropped 5 bases and J dropped 8 bases, with 12 bases sitting between them. The full variable domain, with the rest looked up from reference TRBV19 and TRBJ1-4, is DGGITQSPKYLFRKEGQNVTLSCEQNLNHDAMYWYRQDPGQGLRLIYYSQIVNDFQKGDIAEGYSVSREKKESFPLTVTSAQKNPTAFYLCASSPGAPEKLFFGSGTQLSVL.

This clone was detected ten times or more. The genes are TRBV10-1 and TRBJ1-1; D unresolved. The germline CDR1 and CDR2 sequences are WNHNN and SYGVQD (reference sequence). The CDR3 is 12 amino acids. Trimming shortened V by 5 bases and J by 6 bases, and 10 bases separated the two germline ends. The CDR3: CASSRGSAEAFF. DNA for the CDR3: TGCGCCAGCAGTCGGGGAAGCGCTGAAGCTTTCTTT.

The chain recombines TRBV19 with TRBJ2-3; TRBD1 might be the D (6 bases). Germline assignment: CDR1 LNHDA and CDR2 SQIVND (reference sequence). Trimming removed 6 bases at V and 2 bases at J, with 12 bases between. The CDR3 runs 14 residues. The CDR3 protein is CASRKTGSTDTQYF. The CDR3, as DNA: TGTGCCAGTAGAAAGACAGGCTCCACAGATACGCAGTATTTT.